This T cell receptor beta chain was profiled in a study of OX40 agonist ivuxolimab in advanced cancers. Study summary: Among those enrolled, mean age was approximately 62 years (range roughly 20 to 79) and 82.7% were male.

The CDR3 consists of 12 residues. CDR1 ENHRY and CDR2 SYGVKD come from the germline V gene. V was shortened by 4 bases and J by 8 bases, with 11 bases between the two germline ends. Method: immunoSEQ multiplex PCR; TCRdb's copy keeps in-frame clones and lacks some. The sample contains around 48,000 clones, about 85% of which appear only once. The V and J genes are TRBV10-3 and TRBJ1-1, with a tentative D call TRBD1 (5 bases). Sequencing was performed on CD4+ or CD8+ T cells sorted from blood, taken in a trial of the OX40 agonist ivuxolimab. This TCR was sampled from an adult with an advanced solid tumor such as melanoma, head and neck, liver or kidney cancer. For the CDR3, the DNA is TGTGCCATCAGTGCGGAGGGGTTAGAAGCTTTCTTT. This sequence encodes CAISAEGLEAFF.